What follows describes a single T cell receptor beta chain. Its antigen is as yet unknown. This entry comes from a study of T cell repertoires in cytomegalovirus infection. Germline CDR1 LNHDA, CDR2 SQIVND (reference sequence). Trimming took off 8 bases at V and 5 bases at J, with 16 bases between the two ends. This CDR3 contains 14 residues. TCRdb reanalysed the reads using MiXCR and keeps one entry per CDR3 protein. The table shows 640,000 or so distinct CDR3 sequences, with around 31% occurring only once. The V gene is TRBV19, the J gene TRBJ1-5; D perhaps matches TRBD1 (5 bases). This sequence was found in a human donor in good health (CMV status not recorded). Some clones in this sample may be carry-over from other donors' samples. The sample consisted of cultured PBMCs, taken from culture after CMV antigen stimulation. The CDR3 loop is CASGSSGAHQPQHF. CDR3 bases: TGTGCCAGTGGATCCAGCGGGGCCCATCAGCCCCAGCATTTT.